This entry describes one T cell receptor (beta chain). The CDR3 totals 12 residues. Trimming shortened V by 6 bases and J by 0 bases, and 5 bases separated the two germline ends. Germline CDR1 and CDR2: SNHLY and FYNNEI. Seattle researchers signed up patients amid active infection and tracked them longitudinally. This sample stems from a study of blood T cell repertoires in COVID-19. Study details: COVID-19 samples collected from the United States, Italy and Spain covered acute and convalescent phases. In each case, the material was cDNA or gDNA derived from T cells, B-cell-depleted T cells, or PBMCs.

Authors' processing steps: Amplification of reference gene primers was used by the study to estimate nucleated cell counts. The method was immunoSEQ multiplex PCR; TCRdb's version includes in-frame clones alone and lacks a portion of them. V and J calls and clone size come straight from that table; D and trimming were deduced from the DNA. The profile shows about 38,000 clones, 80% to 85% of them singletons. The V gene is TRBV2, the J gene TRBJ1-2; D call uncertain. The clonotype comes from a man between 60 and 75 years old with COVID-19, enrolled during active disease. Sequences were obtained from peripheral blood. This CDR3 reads CASSLSNYGYTF. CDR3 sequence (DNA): TGTGCCAGCAGCCTCTCTAACTATGGCTACACCTTC.